This T cell receptor (beta chain) was identified during a study of blood T cell repertoires in COVID-19. TCRdb keeps only in-frame clones here, not all; method: immunoSEQ multiplex PCR. The profile shows 100,000 or so clones, 80% to 90% of them singletons. Specimen: peripheral blood. This receptor was obtained from a woman aged 80 or over with acute or convalescent COVID-19.

The DNA of the CDR3 is TGCAGTGCCGAGAGAGAAAAACTGTTTTTT. Protein sequence: CSAEREKLFF. The chain is built from TRBV20-1 and TRBJ1-4, with D uncertain. Trimming took off 6 bases at V and 8 bases at J, with 7 bases between the two ends. The germline V gene encodes CDR1 DFQATT and CDR2 SNEGSKA (reference sequence). This CDR3 spans 10 amino acids.